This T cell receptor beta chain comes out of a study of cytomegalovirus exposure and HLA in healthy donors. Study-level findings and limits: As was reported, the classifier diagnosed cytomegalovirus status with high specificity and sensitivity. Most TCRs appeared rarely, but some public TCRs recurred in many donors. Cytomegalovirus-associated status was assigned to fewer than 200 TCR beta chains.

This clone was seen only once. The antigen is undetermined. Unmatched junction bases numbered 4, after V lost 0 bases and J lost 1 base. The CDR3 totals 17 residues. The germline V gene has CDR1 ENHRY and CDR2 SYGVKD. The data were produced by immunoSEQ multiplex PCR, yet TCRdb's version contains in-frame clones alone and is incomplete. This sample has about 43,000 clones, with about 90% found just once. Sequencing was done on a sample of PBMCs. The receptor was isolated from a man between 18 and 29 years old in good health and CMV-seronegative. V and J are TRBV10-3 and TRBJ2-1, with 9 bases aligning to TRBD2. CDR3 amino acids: CAISESSGRPSYNEQFF. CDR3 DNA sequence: TGTGCCATCAGTGAGTCTAGCGGGAGACCGTCCTACAATGAGCAGTTCTTC.